A selection of T cell receptor beta chains follows, all from one sample in a study of cytomegalovirus exposure and HLA in healthy donors. The data were produced by immunoSEQ multiplex PCR, yet TCRdb's version contains in-frame clones alone and is incomplete. The sample holds more than 150,000 clones, roughly four fifths seen once. Material for sequencing was PBMCs. These receptors were obtained from a man in his forties in good health and CMV-seronegative. The CDR3 runs from the conserved cysteine through the conserved F or W. A D gene is named only where the DNA matches it firmly.

TRBJ2-1,TRBD1,TRBV7-9,CASSFQGAYNEQFF
TRBJ1-4,-,TRBV28,CASSPPGLGENEKLFF
TRBJ1-2,-,TRBV18,CASSPPQGSNYGYTF
TRBJ2-1,-,TRBV7-3,CASSIQGRADNEQFF
TRBJ2-7,TRBD2,TRBV5-4,CALTVAGGPSDEQYF
TRBJ2-5,-,TRBV18,CASQVQPTETQYF
TRBJ2-7,TRBD1,TRBV5-1,CASSSQGNYEQYF
TRBJ2-1,TRBD2,TRBV5-4,CLAGGKDYNEQFF
TRBJ2-3,TRBD2,TRBV6-4,CASSVSSGRSDTQYF
TRBJ2-7,-,TRBV7-3,CASSLGSGSYEQYF
TRBJ2-7,TRBD2,TRBV18,CASSLAGSPYEQYF
TRBJ2-7,TRBD1,TRBV7-2,CASSRDREVVYEQYF
TRBJ2-3,-,TRBV18,CASSPLPGGTDTQYF
TRBJ2-5,TRBD1,TRBV7-2,CASRPGTGLGETQYF
TRBJ2-5,TRBD2,TRBV7-2,CASSGTSGRETQYF
TRBJ2-2,TRBD2,TRBV19,CASSIVGTSGGELFF
TRBJ2-2,TRBD2,TRBV10-1,CASRVTSGRVQEAVCGELFF
TRBJ2-1,-,TRBV15,CATSRDRVNEQFF
TRBJ2-1,TRBD2,TRBV9,CASSVAALAGSSSYNEQFF
TRBJ2-3,TRBD1,TRBV27,CASSFQAGTGVGSTQYF
TRBJ2-1,-,TRBV11-2,CASSYAGHNEQFF
TRBJ2-5,-,TRBV27,CASSLGGIGETQYF
TRBJ2-3,-,TRBV9,CASSADQGWDTQYF
TRBJ2-3,-,TRBV5-1,CASRREPGSTDTQYF
TRBJ2-3,-,TRBV11-2,CASSLDLPTDTQYF
TRBJ2-7,-,TRBV7-9,CASSAGAYEQYF
TRBJ1-2,-,TRBV5-6,CASSFGQRMNYGYTF
TRBJ2-1,-,TRBV15,CATSRERPGSYNEQFF
TRBJ2-7,-,TRBV5-1,CASSYRTDIYEQYF
TRBJ2-3,TRBD1,TRBV5-1,CASSFGQASTDTQYF
TRBJ1-2,-,TRBV10-3,CAIRQLYGYTF
TRBJ2-7,TRBD2,TRBV10-3,CAISEGGSYEQYF
TRBJ2-1,-,TRBV19,CASSITKRTYNEQFF
TRBJ2-1,-,TRBV5-5,CASTFEGNEQFF
TRBJ2-3,TRBD2,TRBV11-2,CASSFSGRAPDTQYF
TRBJ2-3,TRBD2,TRBV2,CASIKSGRADTQYF
TRBJ1-5,-,TRBV19,CASSKDPYSNQPQHF
TRBJ2-3,-,TRBV5-1,CASSLASFTDTQYF
TRBJ2-7,-,TRBV5-1,CASSSLLDSSYEQYF
TRBJ1-1,-,TRBV15,CATSSREIKSGAFF
TRBJ2-1,-,TRBV28,CASSLVQGDNEQFF
TRBJ2-1,TRBD2,TRBV19,CASSPIDWVAGGSSSYNEQFF
TRBJ2-7,TRBD2,TRBV27,CASSPQGLAGVYEQYF
TRBJ1-4,-,TRBV7-2,CASSLVVGGTEKLFF
TRBJ1-5,TRBD1,TRBV30,CAWDRTGDQPQHF
TRBJ2-6,-,TRBV27,CASSLLYTGANVLTF
TRBJ1-2,-,TRBV5-1,CASSLSQGWGYGYTF
TRBJ2-4,-,TRBV5-1,CASSSSTGRAKNIQYF
TRBJ2-7,TRBD1,TRBV5-6,CASSFGDRVYEQYF
TRBJ1-1,-,TRBV13,CASSFPSRSNTEAFF
TRBJ1-2,-,TRBV7-9,CASSSIGFGEYGYTF
TRBJ2-3,TRBD2,TRBV13,CASSDRTSGSPSTDTQYF
TRBJ1-1,-,TRBV7-9,CSSSLRLEIRAFF
TRBJ2-1,TRBD1,TRBV11-3,CASSAGTDNEQFF
TRBJ1-5,-,TRBV18,CASSPSLREGDQPQHF